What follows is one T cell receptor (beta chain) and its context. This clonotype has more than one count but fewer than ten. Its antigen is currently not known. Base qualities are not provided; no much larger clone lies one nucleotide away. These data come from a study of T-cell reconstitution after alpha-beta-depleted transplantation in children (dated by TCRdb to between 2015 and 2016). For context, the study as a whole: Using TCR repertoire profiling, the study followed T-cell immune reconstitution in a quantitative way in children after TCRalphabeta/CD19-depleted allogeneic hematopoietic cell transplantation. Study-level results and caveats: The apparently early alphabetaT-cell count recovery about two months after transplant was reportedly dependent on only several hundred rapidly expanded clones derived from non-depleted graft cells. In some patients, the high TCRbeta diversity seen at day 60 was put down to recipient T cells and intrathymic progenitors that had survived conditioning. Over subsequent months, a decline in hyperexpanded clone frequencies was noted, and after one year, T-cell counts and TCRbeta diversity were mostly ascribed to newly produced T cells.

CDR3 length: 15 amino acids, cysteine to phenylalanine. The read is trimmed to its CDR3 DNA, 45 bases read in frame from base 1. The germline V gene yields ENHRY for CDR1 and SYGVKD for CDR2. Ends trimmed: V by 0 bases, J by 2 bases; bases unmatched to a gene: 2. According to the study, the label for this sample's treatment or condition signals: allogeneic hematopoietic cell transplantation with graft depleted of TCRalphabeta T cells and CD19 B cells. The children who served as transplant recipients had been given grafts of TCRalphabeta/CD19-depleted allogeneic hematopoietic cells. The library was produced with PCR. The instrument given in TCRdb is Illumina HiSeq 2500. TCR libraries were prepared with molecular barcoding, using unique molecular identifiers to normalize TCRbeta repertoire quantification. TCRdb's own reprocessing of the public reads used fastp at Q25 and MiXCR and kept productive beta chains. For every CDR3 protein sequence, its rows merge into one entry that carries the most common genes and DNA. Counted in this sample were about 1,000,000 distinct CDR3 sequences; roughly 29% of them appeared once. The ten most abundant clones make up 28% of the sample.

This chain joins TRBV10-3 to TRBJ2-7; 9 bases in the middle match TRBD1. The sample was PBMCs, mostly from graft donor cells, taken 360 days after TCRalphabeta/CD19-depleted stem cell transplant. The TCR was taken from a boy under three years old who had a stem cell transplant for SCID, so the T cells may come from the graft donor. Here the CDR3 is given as CAISESNRGPYEQYF. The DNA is TGTGCCATCAGTGAGTCGAACAGGGGGCCCTACGAGCAGTACTTC.